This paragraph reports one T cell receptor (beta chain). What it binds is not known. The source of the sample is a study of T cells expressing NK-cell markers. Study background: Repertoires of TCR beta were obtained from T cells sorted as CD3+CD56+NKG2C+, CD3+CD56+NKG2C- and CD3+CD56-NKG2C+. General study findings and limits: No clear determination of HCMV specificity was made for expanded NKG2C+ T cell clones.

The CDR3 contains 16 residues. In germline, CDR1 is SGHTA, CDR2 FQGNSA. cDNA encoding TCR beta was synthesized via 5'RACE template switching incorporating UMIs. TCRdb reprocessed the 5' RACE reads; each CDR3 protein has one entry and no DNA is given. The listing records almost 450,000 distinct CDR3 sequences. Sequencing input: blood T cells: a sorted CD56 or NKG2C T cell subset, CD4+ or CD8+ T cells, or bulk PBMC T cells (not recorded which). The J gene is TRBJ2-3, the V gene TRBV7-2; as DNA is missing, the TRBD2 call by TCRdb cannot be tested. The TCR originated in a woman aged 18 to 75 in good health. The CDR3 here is CASSLLLWADGDTQYF.